This T cell receptor beta chain was captured by sequencing in a study of CD8+ T cells in alopecia areata. Germline loops: CDR1 MDHEN, CDR2 SYDVKM. Trimming removed 3 bases from V and 6 bases from J, with 11 bases in between. The CDR3 totals 14 residues. With respect to this clone: Antigen specificity is unknown.

Whole-study findings and limits: In lesional scalp, particularly from alopecia totalis/universalis, clonality was higher than in normal scalp. Whereas mice showed it more clearly, TCR sharing across patients was murkier, possibly because of HLA.

RNA extraction was followed by reverse transcription into cDNA, which acted as the sequencing template. The repertoire was sequenced with immunoSEQ multiplex PCR; TCRdb's copy has only in-frame clones and lacks some. The table shows fewer than 40,000 clones, with 62% occurring only once. The chain joins TRBV28 to TRBJ2-2, with D perhaps TRBD2 (6 bases). The sequenced sample consisted of NKG2D-high CD8+ T cells sorted from blood. The sequence derives from a human donor with alopecia areata. This chain's CDR3 is CASSFLAGPGELFF. In DNA form, the CDR3 reads TGTGCCAGCAGTTTTCTGGCGGGGCCCGGGGAGCTGTTTTTT. The full variable domain, in which reference TRBV28 and TRBJ2-2 provide the parts outside the CDR3, is DVKVTQSSRYLVKRTGEKVFLECVQDMDHENMFWYRQDPGLGLRLIYFSYDVKMKEKGDIPEGYSVSREKKERFSLILESASTNQTSMYLCASSFLAGPGELFFGEGSRLTVL.